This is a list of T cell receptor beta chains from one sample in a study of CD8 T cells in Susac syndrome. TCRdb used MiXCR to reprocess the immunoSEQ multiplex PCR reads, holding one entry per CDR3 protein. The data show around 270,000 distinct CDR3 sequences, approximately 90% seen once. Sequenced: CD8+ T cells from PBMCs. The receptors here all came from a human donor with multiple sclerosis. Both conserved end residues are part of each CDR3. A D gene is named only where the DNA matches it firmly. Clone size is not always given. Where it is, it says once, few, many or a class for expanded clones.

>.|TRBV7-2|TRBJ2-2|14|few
TGTGCCAGCAGCTTGGCGCCGAACACCGGGGAGCTGTTTTTT
CASSLAPNTGELFF
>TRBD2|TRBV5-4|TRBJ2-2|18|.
TGTGCCAGCAGCCCGGGACTAGCGGGAGGCACAAACACCGGGGAGCTGTTTTTT
CASSPGLAGGTNTGELFF
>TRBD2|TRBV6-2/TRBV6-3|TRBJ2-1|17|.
TGTGCCAGCAGTTACTCGAGTAGCCTAGCGGGATACAATGAGCAGTTCTTC
CASSYSSSLAGYNEQFF
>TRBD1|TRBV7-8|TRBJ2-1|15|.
TGTGCCAGCAGCCCAGGGGGTGGCAGGGACAATGAGCAGTTCTTC
CASSPGGGRDNEQFF
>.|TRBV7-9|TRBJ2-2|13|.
TGTGCCAGCAGCTCAGAGAACACCGGGGAGCTGTTTTTT
CASSSENTGELFF
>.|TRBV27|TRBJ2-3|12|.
TGTGCCAGCAGTTTACAGGGAGATACGCAGTATTTT
CASSLQGDTQYF
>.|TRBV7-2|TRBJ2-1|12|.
TGTGCCAGCAGCTCCTCGCCCAATGAGCAGTTCTTC
CASSSSPNEQFF
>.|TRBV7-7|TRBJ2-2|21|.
TGTGCTAGCAGCACCCTCGGAGGGACACGGGCTTGGCTACCGAACACCGGGGAGCTGTTTTTT
CASSTLGGTRAWLPNTGELFF
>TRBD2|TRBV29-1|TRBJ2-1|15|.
TGCAGCGACCTCACCCTAGCGGGAGGGCTTAATGAGCAGTTCTTC
CSDLTLAGGLNEQFF
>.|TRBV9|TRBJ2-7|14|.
TGTGCCAGCAGCCAGGGGGGGCAGACCTACGAGCAGTACTTC
CASSQGGQTYEQYF
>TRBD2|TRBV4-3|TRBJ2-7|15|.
TGCGCCAGCAGCCAAGAGTGGGGGGGCTCCTACGAGCAGTACTTC
CASSQEWGGSYEQYF
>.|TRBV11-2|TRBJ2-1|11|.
TGTGCCAGCAGGAAAGAACTGGGGCAGTTCTTC
CASRKELGQFF
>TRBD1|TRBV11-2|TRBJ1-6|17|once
TGTGCCAGCAGCTTAGGGGGGACAGGGCCCTATAATTCACCCCTCCACTTT
CASSLGGTGPYNSPLHF
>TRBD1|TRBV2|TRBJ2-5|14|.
TGTGCCAGCAGGGGGACCCCAGGGGGAGAGACCCAGTACTTC
CASRGTPGGETQYF
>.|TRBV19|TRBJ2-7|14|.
TGTGCCAGTAGCCCCGGGACGTCGACCATTGGGCAGTACTTC
CASSPGTSTIGQYF